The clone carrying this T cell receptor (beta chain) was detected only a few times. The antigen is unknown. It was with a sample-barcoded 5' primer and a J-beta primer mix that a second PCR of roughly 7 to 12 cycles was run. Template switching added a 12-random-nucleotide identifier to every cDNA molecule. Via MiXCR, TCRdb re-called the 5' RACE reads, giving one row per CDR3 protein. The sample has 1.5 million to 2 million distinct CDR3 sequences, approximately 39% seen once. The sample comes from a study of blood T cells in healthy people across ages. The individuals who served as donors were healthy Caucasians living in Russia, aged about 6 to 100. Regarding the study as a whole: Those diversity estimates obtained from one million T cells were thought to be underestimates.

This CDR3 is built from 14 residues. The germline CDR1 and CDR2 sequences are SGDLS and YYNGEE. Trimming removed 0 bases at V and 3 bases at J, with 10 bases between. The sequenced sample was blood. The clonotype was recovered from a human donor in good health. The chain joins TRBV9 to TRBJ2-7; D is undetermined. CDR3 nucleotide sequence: TGTGCCAGCAGCGTAGCCGAGACTTTCTACGAGCAGTACTTC. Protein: CASSVAETFYEQYF.